This TCR delta chain was found in a study of gamma-delta chains in newborns, infants, children. Study context: Polyclonal expansion of innate γδ T cells after birth follows microbial exposure.

The CDR3 spans 17 residues. The V gene's germline CDR1 is GEAIGNYY and CDR2 EKD. V lost 0 bases and J 0 bases, leaving 8 bases between the germline ends. By share, this clone counts as medium-sized (0.01 to 0.1%). The sample has other DNA sequences that encode this CDR3 too. TCRdb re-called the reads via CATT. This sample has roughly 6,100 delta-chain clones; roughly 2.7% occur once, and the top ten carry roughly a sixth. J is TRDJ3 and V is TRDV2; D possibly corresponds to TRDD3 (6 bases). The TCR originated in a child who was a newborn, infant or young child, either healthy, febrile or measles-vaccinated (not recorded which). The specimen sequenced was blood. The CDR3: CACDTVLGSWDTRQMFF. As DNA, the CDR3 is TGTGCCTGTGACACCGTACTGGGCTCCTGGGACACCCGACAGATGTTTTTC.